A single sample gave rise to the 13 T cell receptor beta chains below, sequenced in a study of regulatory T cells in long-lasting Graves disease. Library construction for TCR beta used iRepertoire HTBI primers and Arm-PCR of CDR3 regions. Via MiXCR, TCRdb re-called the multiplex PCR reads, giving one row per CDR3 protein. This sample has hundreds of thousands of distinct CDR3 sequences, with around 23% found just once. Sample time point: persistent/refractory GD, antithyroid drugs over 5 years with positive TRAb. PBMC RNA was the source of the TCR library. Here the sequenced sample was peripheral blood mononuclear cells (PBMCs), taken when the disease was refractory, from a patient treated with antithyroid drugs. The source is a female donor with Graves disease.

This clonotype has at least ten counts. CDR3 amino acids: CSARERMNTGELFF. In nucleotides, the CDR3 is TGCAGTGCTAGAGAACGGATGAACACCGGGGAGCTGTTTTTT. The chain couples TRBV20-1 to TRBJ2-2; D gene unclear. The CDR3 is 14 residues long. Per the germline V gene, CDR1 is DFQATT and CDR2 is SNEGSKA (reference sequence). V dropped 0 bases and J dropped 1 base, with 6 bases sitting between them.

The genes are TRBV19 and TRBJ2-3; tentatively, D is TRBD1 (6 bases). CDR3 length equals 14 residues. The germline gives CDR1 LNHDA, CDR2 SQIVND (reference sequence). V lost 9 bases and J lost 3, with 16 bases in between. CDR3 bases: TGTGCCAGCAACAGTCTACAGGGAACAGATACGCAGTATTTT. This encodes CASNSLQGTDTQYF.

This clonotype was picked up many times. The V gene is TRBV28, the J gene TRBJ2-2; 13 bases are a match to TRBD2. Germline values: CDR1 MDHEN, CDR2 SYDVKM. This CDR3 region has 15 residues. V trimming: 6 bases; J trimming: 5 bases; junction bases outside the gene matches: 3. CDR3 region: CASSLGLAGTGELFF. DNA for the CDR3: TGTGCCAGCAGCCTGGGACTAGCGGGAACCGGGGAGCTGTTTTTT.

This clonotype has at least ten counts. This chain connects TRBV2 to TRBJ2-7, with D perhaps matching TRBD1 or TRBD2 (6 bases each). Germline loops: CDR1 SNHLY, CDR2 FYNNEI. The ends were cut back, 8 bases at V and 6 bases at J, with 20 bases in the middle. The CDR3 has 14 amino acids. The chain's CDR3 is CASFSGEESLEQYF. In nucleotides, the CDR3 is TGTGCCAGCTTCTCAGGGGAGGAATCTCTCGAGCAGTACTTC.

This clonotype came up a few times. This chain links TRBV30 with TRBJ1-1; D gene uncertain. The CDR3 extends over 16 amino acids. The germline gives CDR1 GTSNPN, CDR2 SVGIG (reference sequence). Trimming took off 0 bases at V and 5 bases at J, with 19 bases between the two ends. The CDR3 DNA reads TGTGCCTGGAGTGTTGATAGAGCAAGAATTGGGACTGAAGCTTTCTTT. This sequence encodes CAWSVDRARIGTEAFF.

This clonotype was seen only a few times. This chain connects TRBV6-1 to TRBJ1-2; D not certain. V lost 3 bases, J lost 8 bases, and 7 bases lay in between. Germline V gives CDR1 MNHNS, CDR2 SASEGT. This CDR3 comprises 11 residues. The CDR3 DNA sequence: TGTGCCAGCAGTGACCAGACGGGCTACACCTTC. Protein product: CASSDQTGYTF.

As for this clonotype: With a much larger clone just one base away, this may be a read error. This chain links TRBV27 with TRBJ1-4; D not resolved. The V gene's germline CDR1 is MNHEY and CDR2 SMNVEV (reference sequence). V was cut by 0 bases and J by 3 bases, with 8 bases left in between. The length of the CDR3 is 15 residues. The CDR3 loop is CASSLSWGANEKLFF. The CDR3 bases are TGTGCCAGCAGTTTATCGTGGGGAGCTAATGAAAAACTGTTTTTT.

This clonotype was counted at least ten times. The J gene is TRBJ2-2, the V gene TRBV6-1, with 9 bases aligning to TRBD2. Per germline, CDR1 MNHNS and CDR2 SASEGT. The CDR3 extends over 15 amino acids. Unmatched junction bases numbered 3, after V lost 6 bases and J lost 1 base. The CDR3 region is CASRRLAENTGELFF. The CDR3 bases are TGTGCCAGCAGGAGACTAGCGGAGAACACCGGGGAGCTGTTTTTT.

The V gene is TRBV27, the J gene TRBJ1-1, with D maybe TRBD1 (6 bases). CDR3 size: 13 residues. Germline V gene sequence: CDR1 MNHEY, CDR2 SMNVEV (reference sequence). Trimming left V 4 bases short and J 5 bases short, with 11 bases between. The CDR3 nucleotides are TGTGCCAGCAGTTATTCACAGGGAACTGAAGCTTTCTTT. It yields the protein CASSYSQGTEAFF.

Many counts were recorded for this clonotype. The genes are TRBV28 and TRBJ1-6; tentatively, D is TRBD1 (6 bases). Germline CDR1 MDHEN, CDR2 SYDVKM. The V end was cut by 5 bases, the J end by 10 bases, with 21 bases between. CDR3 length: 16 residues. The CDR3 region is CASSTVGAGKDSPLHF. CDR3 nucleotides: TGTGCCAGCAGTACCGTGGGGGCAGGTAAAGACTCACCCCTCCACTTT.

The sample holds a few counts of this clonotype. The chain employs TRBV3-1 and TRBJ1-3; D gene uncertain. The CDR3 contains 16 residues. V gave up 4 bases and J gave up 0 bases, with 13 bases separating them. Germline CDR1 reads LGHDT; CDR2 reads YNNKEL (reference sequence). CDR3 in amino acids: CASSRRQPRSGNTIYF. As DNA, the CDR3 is TGTGCCAGCAGCCGACGACAACCGCGCTCTGGAAACACCATATATTTT.

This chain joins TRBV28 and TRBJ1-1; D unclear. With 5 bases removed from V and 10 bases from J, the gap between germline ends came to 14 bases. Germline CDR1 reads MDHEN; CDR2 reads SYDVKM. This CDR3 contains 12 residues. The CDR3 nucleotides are TGTGCCAGCAGTCAGAGTGATCAAGGAGCTTTCTTT. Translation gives CASSQSDQGAFF.

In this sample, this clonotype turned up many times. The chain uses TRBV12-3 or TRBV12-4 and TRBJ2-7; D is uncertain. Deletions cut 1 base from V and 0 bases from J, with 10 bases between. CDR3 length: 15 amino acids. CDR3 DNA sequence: TGTGCCAGCAGTTTAGTCCCGGTTAGCTCCTACGAGCAGTACTTC. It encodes CASSLVPVSSYEQYF.